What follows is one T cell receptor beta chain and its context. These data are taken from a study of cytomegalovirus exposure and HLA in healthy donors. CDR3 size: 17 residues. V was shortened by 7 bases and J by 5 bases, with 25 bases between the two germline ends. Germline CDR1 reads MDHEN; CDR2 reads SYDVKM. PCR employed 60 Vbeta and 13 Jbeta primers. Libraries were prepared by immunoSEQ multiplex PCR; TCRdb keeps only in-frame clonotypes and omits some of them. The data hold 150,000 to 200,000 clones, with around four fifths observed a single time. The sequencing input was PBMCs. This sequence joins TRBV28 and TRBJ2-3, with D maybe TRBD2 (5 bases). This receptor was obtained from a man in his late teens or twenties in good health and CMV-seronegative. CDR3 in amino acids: CASTLGKREPWKDTQYF. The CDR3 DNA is TGTGCCAGCACCCTAGGGAAGAGGGAGCCCTGGAAAGATACGCAGTATTTT.